The 17 T cell receptor delta chains listed next were all sequenced from one sample in a study of gamma-delta chains in newborns, infants, children. TCRdb reprocessed the reads using CATT. Here the sample spans around 2,000 delta-chain clones, less than 2% being singletons. The material sequenced was blood. These receptors were taken from a child who was a newborn, infant or young child, either healthy, febrile or measles-vaccinated (not recorded which).

This clone was counted between two and nine times. Possible read error: a much larger clone is one base away. This same CDR3 is encoded by further DNA sequences in the sample. The gene calls are TRDV1 and TRDJ1, with 12 nucleotides matching TRDD3. The V gene's germline CDR1 is TSWWSYY and CDR2 QGS. With V trimmed by 3 bases and J by 8 bases, 22 bases remained unmatched. CDR3 length equals 20 residues. CDR3: CALGEVPRVPFLGDTEKLIF. DNA for the CDR3: TGTGCTCTTGGGGAGGTCCCTCGTGTCCCCTTTCTGGGGGATACGGAAAAACTCATCTTT.

This clone was seen a few times. A far larger clone is just one base off, so this is likely a read error. The J gene is TRDJ1, the V gene TRDV1; 9 nucleotides agree with TRDD3. CDR1 is TSWWSYY and CDR2 is QGS in the germline V gene. The CDR3 loop spans 24 amino acids. V dropped 3 bases and J dropped 1; count of bases not matched to a gene: 30. This CDR3 reads CALGEIRSYPVLTGGHLATDKLIF. Written as DNA, the CDR3 is TGTGCTCTTGGGGAGATACGTTCCTACCCAGTTCTCACTGGGGGACACTTGGCCACCGATAAACTCATCTTT.

A few counts support this clone. A far larger clone differs by one base, so this is likely a read error. This sample includes further DNA sequences coding for the same CDR3. J is TRDJ1 and V is TRDV1; 8 bases line up with TRDD3. Losses at the gene ends were 6 bases for V and 1 base for J; bases not matched to a gene: 13. Germline V gene data show CDR1 as TSWWSYY and CDR2 as QGS. The CDR3 has 17 amino acids. CDR3 sequence: CALGPLWLGEPTDKLIF. In DNA, the CDR3 is TGTGCTCTTGGTCCCCTTTGGCTGGGGGAGCCCACCGATAAACTCATCTTT.

In this sample, this clone turned up a few times. The protein given by TCRdb reflects a much larger clone and differs at residue 5 from this DNA's translation, likely from a read error; the protein shown is the DNA's translation. The rearrangement links TRDV2 to TRDJ1; D possibly corresponds to TRDD3 (5 bases). The germline V and J ends were trimmed by 2 bases and 0 bases, with 12 bases remaining between them. Germline loops: CDR1 GEAIGNYY, CDR2 EKD. The CDR3 has 15 residues. For the CDR3, the DNA is TGTGCCTGTGACAACGGGGTGGGGTACACCGATAAACTCATCTTT. It encodes CACDNGVGYTDKLIF.

This clone was counted only a few times. TCRdb pairs this DNA with a much larger clone's protein that differs at residue 14, likely a read error; the protein shown was translated from the DNA. V and J are TRDV1 and TRDJ1; 9 bases are a match to TRDD3. The CDR3 totals 22 residues. Germline V gives CDR1 TSWWSYY, CDR2 QGS. J lost 0 bases, V lost 4 bases, and 24 bases had no gene match. The CDR3 here is CALGVPATDPHWGTSYTDKLIF. The CDR3 DNA sequence: TGTGCTCTTGGGGTACCAGCTACGGATCCTCACTGGGGGACTTCGTACACCGATAAACTCATCTTT.

This clone counts as medium-sized. Additional DNA sequences in this sample encode the identical CDR3. J is TRDJ1 and V is TRDV1; 9 bases are a match to TRDD3. V shed 1 base, J shed 5 bases, and the junction held 17 bases outside the gene matches. This CDR3 is built from 19 residues. Germline lookup yields CDR1 TSWWSYY and CDR2 QGS. CDR3 sequence reads: CALGEPPLDRGDTGDKLIF. The CDR3 DNA follows: TGTGCTCTTGGGGAACCTCCCCTAGATCGGGGGGATACCGGGGATAAACTCATCTTT.

Regarding this clone: This likely reflects a read error, since a far larger clone is one base away. Other DNA sequences in this sample translate to the same CDR3. This chain uses TRDV1 with TRDJ1; D gene uncertain. CDR1 and CDR2 from the germline V gene are TSWWSYY and QGS. The CDR3 totals 16 residues. The germline V and J ends were trimmed by 2 bases and 10 bases, with 23 bases remaining between them. CDR3 sequence: CALGEFPLSGRTRLIF. The DNA of the CDR3 is TGTGCTCTTGGGGAATTCCCCCTATCAGGCAGAACTAGACTCATCTTT.

Regarding this clone: A single base is all that separates this from a far larger clone, so a read error is likely. Here the CDR3 DNA reads TGTGCTCTTGGGGAAAGCCGACAACGCAGACCCATCTTT. Encoded protein: CALGESRQRRPIF. The V and J genes are TRDV1 and TRDJ1; unclear D gene. Germline CDR1 and CDR2: TSWWSYY and QGS. Trimming took off 2 bases at V and 13 bases at J, with 17 bases between the two ends. The CDR3 has 13 amino acids.

This clone was found a few times. TCRdb's protein for this DNA is that of a much larger clone and differs from the translation at residue 9, likely a read error; the protein shown is the DNA translation. CDR3 amino acids: CALGEPPRPRLGVLTDKLIF. CDR3 nucleotide sequence: TGTGCTCTTGGGGAACCTCCGCGACCCCGACTGGGGGTCCTCACCGATAAACTCATCTTT. The rearrangement links TRDV1 to TRDJ1, with 8 bases fitting TRDD3. V gave up 1 base and J gave up 1 base; unmatched junction bases: 17. This CDR3 is 20 amino acids long. From germline, CDR1 is TSWWSYY and CDR2 QGS.

A remark on this clone: A read error likely explains this, since a far larger clone differs by one base. Other DNA sequences in this specimen translate into the identical CDR3. V and J are TRDV1 and TRDJ1; 12 bases match TRDD3. Germline V gene data show CDR1 as TSWWSYY and CDR2 as QGS. The CDR3 sequence is 19 residues long. CDR3 nucleotides: TGTGCTCTTGGGGACTGGGTCAGAGGACTGGGGGATACCACCGATAAACTTATCTTT. Its translation: CALGDWVRGLGDTTDKLIF.

This clone was counted between two and nine times. TCRdb assigns this DNA the protein of a much larger clone, which departs from its translation at residue 11; this likely reflects a read error, and the protein shown comes from translating the DNA. This rearrangement joins TRDV1 to TRDJ1; 10 bases agree with TRDD3. Germline loops: CDR1 TSWWSYY, CDR2 QGS. After removal of 6 bases from V and 7 bases from J, the junction contained 29 bases not matched to a gene. This CDR3 contains 21 residues. The CDR3 sequence: CALGFSYRHARGIRVHLKLIF. The DNA of the CDR3 is TGTGCTCTTGGATTTTCCTACCGCCATGCTCGGGGGATACGAGTACACCTTAAACTCATCTTT.

By sample fraction, this clone is large. The sample carries other DNA sequences with the same CDR3. The chain combines TRDV1 with TRDJ1, with D maybe TRDD2 (6 bases). Germline V gives CDR1 TSWWSYY, CDR2 QGS. V lost 1 base to trimming and J lost 0 bases, with 24 bases between them. The CDR3 is made up of 20 amino acids. CDR3 sequence reads: CALGEPTFPRTRGNTDKLIF. DNA of the CDR3: TGTGCTCTTGGGGAACCCACCTTCCCTCGCACTCGGGGCAACACCGATAAACTCATCTTT.

This clone is medium-sized by share. The chain uses TRDV1 and TRDJ1; the match to TRDD3 covers 11 bases. This CDR3 region has 22 residues. CDR1 is TSWWSYY, CDR2 QGS, per germline. Trimming cost V 0 bases and J 0 bases; bases outside gene matches: 18. The CDR3 spells CALGELPYWGILAVGYTDKLIF. CDR3 DNA: TGTGCTCTTGGGGAACTTCCGTACTGGGGGATATTGGCCGTCGGGTACACCGATAAACTCATCTTT.

This clone occurred a few times. TCRdb records a much larger clone's protein for this DNA, with a difference at residue 3 that likely arises from a read error; the protein given is the translation of the DNA. CDR3 region: CAPGERGSYLGAPTDKLIF. DNA for the CDR3: TGTGCTCCTGGGGAACGTGGTTCCTACCTGGGGGCCCCCACCGATAAACTCATCTTT. V usage is TRDV1 and J usage is TRDJ1; D may match TRDD2 or TRDD3 (7 bases each). Per the germline V gene, CDR1 is TSWWSYY and CDR2 is QGS. This CDR3 spans 19 amino acids.

Remarks on this clone: This DNA translates differently at residue 7 from the TCRdb protein, which is that of a much larger clone; a read error is likely, and the protein shown is the DNA's own translation. The chain is built from TRDV2 and TRDJ1; TRDD3 matches 7 bases. This CDR3 has 18 residues. V lost 0 bases, J lost 0 bases, and 12 bases stayed unmatched. Germline CDR1 and CDR2: GEAIGNYY and EKD. CDR3 sequence: CACDTEDRDTSYTDKLIF. The CDR3 DNA follows: TGTGCCTGTGACACCGAGGATCGGGATACATCGTACACCGATAAACTCATCTTT.

By frequency in the sample, this clone is medium-sized. The CDR3 spells CALGEEGRGLPTIRYWGIYGSDKLIF. CDR3 nucleotides: TGTGCTCTTGGGGAAGAGGGGCGTGGTCTTCCTACGATCCGTTACTGGGGGATATACGGGTCCGATAAACTCATCTTT. The rearrangement uses TRDV1 and TRDJ1, with 11 bases aligning to TRDD3. The germline CDR1 and CDR2 sequences are TSWWSYY and QGS. Trimming at V came to 2 bases and at J to 3 bases, leaving 35 bases not matched to a gene. The CDR3 extends over 26 amino acids.

Comments on this clone: The translation of this DNA and the TCRdb protein of a much larger clone differ at residue 5, probably owing to a read error; the protein shown here is translated from the DNA. The rearrangement uses TRDV1 and TRDJ1, with 8 bases identical to TRDD3. The germline CDR1 and CDR2 sequences are TSWWSYY and QGS. The CDR3 spans 18 residues. J was trimmed by 0 bases and V by 4 bases; bases with no gene match: 13. The CDR3 loop reads CALGVPTFWGTHTDKLIF. CDR3 DNA: TGTGCTCTTGGGGTACCTACGTTCTGGGGGACCCACACCGATAAACTCATCTTT.